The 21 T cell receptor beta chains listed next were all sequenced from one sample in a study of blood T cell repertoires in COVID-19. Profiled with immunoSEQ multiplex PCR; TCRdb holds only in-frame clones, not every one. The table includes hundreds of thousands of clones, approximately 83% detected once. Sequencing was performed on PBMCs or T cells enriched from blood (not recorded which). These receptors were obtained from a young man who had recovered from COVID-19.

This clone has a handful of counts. In nucleotides, the CDR3 is TGTGCCAGCTCACCCCCCCCGGGACAGGGGACCTACACCTTC. Its protein is CASSPPPGQGTYTF. The chain couples TRBV18 to TRBJ1-2, with 10 bases that match TRBD1. Looked up from germline, CDR1 is KGHSH and CDR2 is LQKENI. The CDR3 totals 14 residues. Trimming removed 3 bases from V and 10 bases from J; junction bases left unmatched: 8.

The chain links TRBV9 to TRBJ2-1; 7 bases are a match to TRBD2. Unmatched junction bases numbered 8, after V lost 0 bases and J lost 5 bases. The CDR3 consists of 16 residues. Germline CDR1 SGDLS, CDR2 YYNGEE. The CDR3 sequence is CASSVDSQRGNNEQFF. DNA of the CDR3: TGTGCCAGCAGCGTAGATTCCCAGCGGGGTAACAATGAGCAGTTCTTC.

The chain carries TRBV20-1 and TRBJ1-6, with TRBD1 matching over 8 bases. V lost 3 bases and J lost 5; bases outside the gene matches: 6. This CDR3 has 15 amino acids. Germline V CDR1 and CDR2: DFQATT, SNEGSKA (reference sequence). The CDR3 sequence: CSASSGTGHNSPLHF. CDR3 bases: TGCAGTGCTAGTAGTGGGACAGGTCATAATTCACCCCTCCACTTT.

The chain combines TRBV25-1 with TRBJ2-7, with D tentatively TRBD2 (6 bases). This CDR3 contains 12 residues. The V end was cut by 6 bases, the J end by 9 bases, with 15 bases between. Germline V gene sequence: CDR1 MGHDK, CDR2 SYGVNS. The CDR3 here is CASRGAGTVQYF. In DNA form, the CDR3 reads TGTGCCAGCAGGGGCGCAGGGACTGTGCAGTACTTC.

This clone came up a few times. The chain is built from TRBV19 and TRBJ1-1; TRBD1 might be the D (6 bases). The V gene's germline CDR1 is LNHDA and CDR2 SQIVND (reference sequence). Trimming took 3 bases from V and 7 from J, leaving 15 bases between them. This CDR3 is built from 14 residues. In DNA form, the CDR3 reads TGTGCCAGTAGTATCGAGGGGGAGCTCGGTGAAGCTTTCTTT. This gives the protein CASSIEGELGEAFF.

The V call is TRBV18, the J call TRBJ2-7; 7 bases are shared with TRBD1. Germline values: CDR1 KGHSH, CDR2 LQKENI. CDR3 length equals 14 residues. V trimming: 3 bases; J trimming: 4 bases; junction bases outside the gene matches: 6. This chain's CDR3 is CASSPYTGAYEQYF. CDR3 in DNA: TGTGCCAGCTCACCGTATACAGGGGCGTACGAGCAGTACTTC.

CDR3 DNA sequence: TGTGCCAGTACAGGGATGAACACTGAAGCTTTCTTT. Translation gives CASTGMNTEAFF. The chain uses TRBV19 and TRBJ1-1; TRBD1 is a possible D gene (5 bases). Between the trimmed V and J ends, which lost 7 bases and 0 bases, there was a span of 6 bases. This CDR3 contains 12 residues. Germline V gives CDR1 LNHDA, CDR2 SQIVND (reference sequence).

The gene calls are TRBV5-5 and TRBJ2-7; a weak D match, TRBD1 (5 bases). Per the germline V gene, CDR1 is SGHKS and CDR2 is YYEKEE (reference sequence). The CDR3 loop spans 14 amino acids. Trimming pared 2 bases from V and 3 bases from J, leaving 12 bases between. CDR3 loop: CASSFSGFNYEQYF. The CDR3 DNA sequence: TGTGCCAGCAGCTTCTCAGGGTTTAACTACGAGCAGTACTTC.

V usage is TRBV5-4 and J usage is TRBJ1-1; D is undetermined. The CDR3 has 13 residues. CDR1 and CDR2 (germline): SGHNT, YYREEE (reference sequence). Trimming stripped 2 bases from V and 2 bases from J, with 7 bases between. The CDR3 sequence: CASSFELNTEAFF. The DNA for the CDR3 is TGTGCCAGCAGCTTTGAGTTAAACACTGAAGCTTTCTTT.

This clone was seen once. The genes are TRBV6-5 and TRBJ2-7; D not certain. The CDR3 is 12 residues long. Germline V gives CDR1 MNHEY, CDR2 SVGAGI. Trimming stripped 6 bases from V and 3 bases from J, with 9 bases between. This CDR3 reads CASSRSGYEQYF. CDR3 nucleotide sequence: TGTGCCAGCAGCCGTAGTGGCTACGAGCAGTACTTC.

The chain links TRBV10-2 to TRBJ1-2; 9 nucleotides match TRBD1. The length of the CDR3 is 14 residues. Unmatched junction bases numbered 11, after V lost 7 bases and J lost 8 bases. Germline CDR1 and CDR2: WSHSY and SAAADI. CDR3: CASKLVQGAQGYTF. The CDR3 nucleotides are TGCGCCAGCAAACTTGTACAGGGGGCTCAAGGCTACACCTTC.

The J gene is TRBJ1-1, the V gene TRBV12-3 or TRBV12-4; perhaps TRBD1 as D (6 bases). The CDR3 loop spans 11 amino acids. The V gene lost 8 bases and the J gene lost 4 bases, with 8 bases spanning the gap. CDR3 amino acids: CASGGRTEAFF. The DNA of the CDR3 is TGTGCCAGCGGGGGCCGCACTGAAGCTTTCTTT.

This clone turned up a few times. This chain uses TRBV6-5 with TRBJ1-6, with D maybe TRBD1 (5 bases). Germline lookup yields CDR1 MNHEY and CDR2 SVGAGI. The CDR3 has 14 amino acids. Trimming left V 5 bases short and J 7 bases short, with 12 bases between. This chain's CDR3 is CASSTGVGNSPLHF. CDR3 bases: TGTGCCAGCAGTACGGGGGTGGGGAATTCACCCCTCCACTTT.

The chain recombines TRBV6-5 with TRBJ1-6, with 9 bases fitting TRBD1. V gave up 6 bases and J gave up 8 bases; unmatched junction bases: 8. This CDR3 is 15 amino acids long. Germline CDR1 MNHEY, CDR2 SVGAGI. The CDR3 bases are TGTGCCAGCAGAGATACAGGGGGCTGGGATTCACCCCTCCACTTT. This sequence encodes CASRDTGGWDSPLHF.

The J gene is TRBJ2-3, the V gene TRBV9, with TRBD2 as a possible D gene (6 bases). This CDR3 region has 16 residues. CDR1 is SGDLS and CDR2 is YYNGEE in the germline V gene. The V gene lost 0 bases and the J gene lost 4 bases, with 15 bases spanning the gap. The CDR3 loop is CASSVEFGGQSDTQYF. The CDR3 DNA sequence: TGTGCCAGCAGCGTAGAGTTCGGAGGGCAGTCAGATACGCAGTATTTT.

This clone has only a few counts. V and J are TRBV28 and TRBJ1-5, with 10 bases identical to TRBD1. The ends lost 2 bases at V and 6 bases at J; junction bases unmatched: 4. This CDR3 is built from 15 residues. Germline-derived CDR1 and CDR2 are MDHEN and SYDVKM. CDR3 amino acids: CASSLRTGGVQPQHF. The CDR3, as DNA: TGTGCCAGCAGTTTACGGACAGGGGGGGTTCAGCCCCAGCATTTT.

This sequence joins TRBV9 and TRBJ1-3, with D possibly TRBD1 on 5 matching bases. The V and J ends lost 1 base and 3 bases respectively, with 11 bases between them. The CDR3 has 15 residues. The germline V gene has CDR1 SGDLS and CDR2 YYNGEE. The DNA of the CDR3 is TGTGCCAGCAGCGTATGGGCAGGGTTTGGAAACACCATATATTTT. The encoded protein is CASSVWAGFGNTIYF. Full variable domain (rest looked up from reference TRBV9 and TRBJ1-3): DSGVTQTPKHLITATGQRVTLRCSPRSGDLSVYWYQQSLDQGLQFLIQYYNGEERAKGNILERFSAQQFPDLHSELNLSSLELGDSALYFCASSVWAGFGNTIYFGEGSWLTVV.

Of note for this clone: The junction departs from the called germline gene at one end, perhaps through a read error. The CDR3 loop reads CASRFREYTEAFF. CDR3 in DNA: TGTGCCAGCCGCTTTAGGGAGTACACTGAAGCTTTCTTT. The rearrangement uses TRBV7-2 and TRBJ1-1; D uncertain. CDR1 SGHTA and CDR2 FQGNSA come from the germline V gene. This CDR3 comprises 13 residues.

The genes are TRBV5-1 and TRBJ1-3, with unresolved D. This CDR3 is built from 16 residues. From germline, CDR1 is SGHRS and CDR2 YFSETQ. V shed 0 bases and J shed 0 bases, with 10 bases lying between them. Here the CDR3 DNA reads TGCGCCAGCAGCTTGGTGGCCAGTTCCTCTGGAAACACCATATATTTT. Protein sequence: CASSLVASSSGNTIYF.

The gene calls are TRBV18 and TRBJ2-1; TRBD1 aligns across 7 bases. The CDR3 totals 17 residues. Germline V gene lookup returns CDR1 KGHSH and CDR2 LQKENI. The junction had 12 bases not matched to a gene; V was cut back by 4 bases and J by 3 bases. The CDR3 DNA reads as TGTGCCAGCTCACTTCGGGACGGGACAGCCTTCTACAATGAGCAGTTCTTC. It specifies CASSLRDGTAFYNEQFF.

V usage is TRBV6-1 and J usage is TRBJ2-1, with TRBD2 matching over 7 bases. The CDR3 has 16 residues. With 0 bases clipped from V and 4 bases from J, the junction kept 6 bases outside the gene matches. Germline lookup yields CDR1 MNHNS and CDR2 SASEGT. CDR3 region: CASSEAQLALYNEQFF. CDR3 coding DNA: TGTGCCAGCAGTGAAGCGCAACTAGCGTTGTACAATGAGCAGTTCTTC.